Presented here are 25 T cell receptor beta chains from one specimen sequenced in a study of blood T cell repertoires in COVID-19 (dated by TCRdb to 2018 to 2021). Libraries were made using the immunoSEQ multiplex PCR assay. TCRdb took over this immuneACCESS table, retaining in-frame rearrangements with V and J assigned. Such tables are incomplete; in checked studies, under half of the missing clones stem from an unresolved V gene, and the remainder is unexplained. The sample table contains around 480,000 clones; only one count was recorded for roughly 87% of them. Clones ranked in the top ten supply roughly 0.72% of the sample. The sequencing input was PBMCs or T cells enriched from blood (not recorded which). The receptor set was obtained from a woman in her late teens or twenties who had recovered from COVID-19.

The chain carries TRBV5-6 and TRBJ1-4; 8 nucleotides line up with TRBD1. The germline gives CDR1 SGHDT, CDR2 YYEEEE. With 3 bases clipped from V and 8 bases from J, the junction kept 6 bases outside the gene matches. This CDR3 has 14 amino acids. This CDR3 is CASSSLRGQEKLFF. CDR3 nucleotides: TGTGCCAGCAGCTCGCTCAGGGGGCAAGAAAAACTGTTTTTT. Filled out from reference TRBV5-6 and TRBJ1-4, the complete variable domain reads DAGVTQSPTHLIKTRGQQVTLRCSPKSGHDTVSWYQQALGQGPQFIFQYYEEEERQRGNFPDRFSGHQFPNYSSELNVNALLLGDSALYLCASSSLRGQEKLFFGSGTQLSVL.

The chain links TRBV5-1 to TRBJ1-1, with a tentative D call TRBD1 (5 bases). The CDR3 spans 14 residues. Germline V CDR1 and CDR2: SGHRS, YFSETQ. The germline V and J ends were trimmed by 0 bases and 7 bases, with 13 bases remaining between them. This CDR3 is CASSLVGQEYEAFF. CDR3 DNA: TGCGCCAGCAGCTTGGTCGGACAAGAGTATGAAGCTTTCTTT.

The chain employs TRBV2 and TRBJ2-1; 7 bases match TRBD1. This CDR3 has 14 residues. Germline loops: CDR1 SNHLY, CDR2 FYNNEI. J was trimmed by 6 bases and V by 7 bases; bases with no gene match: 9. CDR3 amino acids: CASITNDRVNEQFF. As DNA, the CDR3 is TGTGCCAGCATTACCAACGACAGGGTCAATGAGCAGTTCTTC.

This chain uses TRBV5-1 with TRBJ2-7; 7 positions match TRBD1. Germline CDR1 and CDR2: SGHRS and YFSETQ. Germline trimming cut 1 base from V and 2 bases from J; bases unmatched to any gene: 3. The CDR3 spans 14 residues. CDR3 DNA: TGCGCCAGCAGCTTGTTGCAGGGGGCCTACGAGCAGTACTTC. Its protein product is CASSLLQGAYEQYF. The full variable domain, rest sourced from reference TRBV5-1 and TRBJ2-7, is KAGVTQTPRYLIKTRGQQVTLSCSPISGHRSVSWYQQTPGQGLQFLFEYFSETQRNKGNFPGRFSGRQFSNSRSEMNVSTLELGDSALYLCASSLLQGAYEQYFGPGTRLTVT.

As to this clone: The junction differs from germline at one of its ends, possibly a read error. The chain carries TRBV7-6 and TRBJ1-2; no clear D. The CDR3 is 9 residues long. Germline V CDR1 and CDR2: SGHVS, FNYEAQ. CDR3 sequence reads: CASSPYDAF. The CDR3 nucleotides are TGTGCCAGCAGCCCCTACGATGCCTTC.

The chain is built from TRBV28 and TRBJ1-4; the D gene is possibly TRBD1 (5 bases). The CDR3 has 14 residues. Germline V gene lookup returns CDR1 MDHEN and CDR2 SYDVKM. V shed 7 bases and J shed 7 bases, with 16 bases lying between them. CDR3 loop: CASKPGEGSEKLFF. In DNA, the CDR3 is TGTGCCAGCAAGCCGGGGGAGGGGAGTGAAAAACTGTTTTTT.

The rearrangement joins TRBV7-3 to TRBJ2-1; weak D call: TRBD2 (5 bases). This CDR3 spans 14 amino acids. Trimming took 3 bases from V and 0 from J, leaving 6 bases between them. CDR1 is SGHTA and CDR2 is FQGTGA in the germline V gene. The CDR3 loop is CASSLGSSYNEQFF. Here the CDR3 DNA reads TGTGCCAGCAGCTTGGGGAGCTCCTACAATGAGCAGTTCTTC.

The chain carries TRBV27 and TRBJ1-2; 7 bases map to TRBD1. Germline V gene sequence: CDR1 MNHEY, CDR2 SMNVEV (reference sequence). The V gene end was trimmed by 5 bases and the J gene end by 4 bases; junction bases not matched to a gene: 7. This CDR3 has 14 amino acids. The CDR3 spells CASSEQGRRYGYTF. CDR3 sequence (DNA): TGTGCCAGCAGTGAACAGGGGCGCCGCTATGGCTACACCTTC.

This clone has just one count. The chain uses TRBV5-8 and TRBJ2-4; the match to TRBD1 covers 9 bases. V gave up 3 bases and J gave up 8 bases; unmatched junction bases: 6. CDR1 and CDR2 from the germline V gene are SGHTS and YDEGEE. This CDR3 spans 14 amino acids. CDR3 coding DNA: TGTGCCAGCAGCTACTCGACAGGGGGGGACATTCAGTACTTC. Its protein is CASSYSTGGDIQYF.

The rearrangement joins TRBV21-1 to TRBJ2-7; TRBD1, as called in the table, went unchecked against the DNA. TRBV21-1 is described as a pseudogene. The CDR3 spans 13 residues. CDR3 amino acids: CASEGDRGYEQYF. The CDR3 coding sequence is TGTGCCAGCGAGGGGGACAGAGGCTACGAGCAGTACTTC.

The genes are TRBV4-2 and TRBJ2-3, with 8 bases matching TRBD1. Germline CDR1 LGHNA, CDR2 YNFKEQ. The ends lost 3 bases at V and 4 bases at J; junction bases unmatched: 9. CDR3 length equals 16 residues. The DNA of the CDR3 is TGTGCCAGCAGCCAGGTCGACAGGGGAAGCGCAGATACGCAGTATTTT. It translates to CASSQVDRGSADTQYF.

This clone appeared a single time. V usage is TRBV28 and J usage is TRBJ1-2; 8 bases agree with TRBD1. Germline V gene sequence: CDR1 MDHEN, CDR2 SYDVKM. Losses at the gene ends were 10 bases for V and 6 bases for J; bases not matched to a gene: 10. This CDR3 spans 13 amino acids. The CDR3 region has the DNA TGTGCCACTCAGGGGGCGCGATCGGATGGCTACACCTTC. It specifies CATQGARSDGYTF.

As for this clone: Other DNA sequences of this sample code for an identical CDR3. CDR3 protein: CASSLQGNTEAFF. CDR3 bases: TGTGCCAGCAGTTTACAGGGTAACACTGAAGCTTTCTTT. The chain has TRBV12-3 or TRBV12-4 and TRBJ1-1; D is possibly TRBD1 (5 bases). V was pared by 2 bases and J by 2 bases, with 6 bases between. The CDR3 spans 13 residues.

The chain uses TRBV4-1 and TRBJ2-5; 10 positions match TRBD2. This CDR3 has 17 residues. V was pared by 3 bases and J by 5 bases, with 12 bases of the junction left unmatched. Germline V gives CDR1 MGHRA, CDR2 YSYEKL. CDR3 region: CASSHAALGLALETQYF. CDR3 coding DNA: TGCGCCAGCAGCCATGCAGCATTGGGACTAGCGTTGGAGACCCAGTACTTC.

The rearrangement links TRBV5-6 to TRBJ2-1; 9 bases are a match to TRBD2. V was pared by 6 bases and J by 1 base, with 5 bases of the junction left unmatched. This CDR3 spans 15 amino acids. Germline CDR1 and CDR2: SGHDT and YYEEEE. In DNA form, the CDR3 reads TGTGCCAGCACCTTAAGCGGGGGGTCCTACAATGAGCAGTTCTTC. This codes for CASTLSGGSYNEQFF.

The chain is built from TRBV28 and TRBJ2-7; 8 positions agree with TRBD1. The V gene's germline CDR1 is MDHEN and CDR2 SYDVKM. The trim removed 10 bases at V and 1 base at J, leaving 6 bases unmatched. The CDR3 length is 13 residues. The CDR3 bases are TGTGCCATTAGACAGGGGCCTTCCTACGAGCAGTACTTC. Translating gives CAIRQGPSYEQYF.

This chain connects TRBV3-1 (or the pseudogene TRBV3-2) to TRBJ1-3; TRBD1 aligns across 9 bases. V gave up 2 bases and J gave up 6 bases; unmatched junction bases: 5. Germline CDR1 and CDR2: LGHDT and YNNKEL (reference sequence). CDR3 length equals 15 residues. The DNA of the CDR3 is TGTGCCAGCAGCCAAACCGGGACAGGGCCAAACACCATATATTTT. Translated: CASSQTGTGPNTIYF.

This clone was seen once. At one end the junction does not follow the germline gene, possibly because of a read error. This sequence joins TRBV19 and TRBJ1-1; possible D gene TRBD1, 5 bases. The CDR3 has 14 residues. Germline CDR1 is LNHDA and CDR2 is SQIVND (reference sequence). The CDR3 DNA reads as TGTGCCAGTAGTGTAGACGGGGGAAACACTGAAGCTTTCTTT. Protein product: CASSVDGGNTEAFF.

The chain uses TRBV4-2 and TRBJ1-4, with 8 bases fitting TRBD1. V gave up 4 bases and J gave up 0 bases; unmatched junction bases: 7. There are 17 residues in the CDR3. Germline CDR1 and CDR2: LGHNA and YNFKEQ. Here the CDR3 reads CASSRIGQGATNEKLFF. The DNA for the CDR3 is TGTGCCAGCAGCCGTATCGGACAGGGCGCAACTAATGAAAAACTGTTTTTT.

The chain uses TRBV7-2 and TRBJ2-7, with TRBD1 as a possible D gene (6 bases). Germline V gene sequence: CDR1 SGHTA, CDR2 FQGNSA. This CDR3 spans 14 amino acids. The V end was cut by 5 bases, the J end by 5 bases, with 16 bases between. This CDR3 reads CASSLNSQGNEQYF. For the CDR3, the DNA is TGTGCCAGCAGCCTCAACTCGCAGGGGAACGAGCAGTACTTC.

The V and J genes are TRBV9 and TRBJ1-1; 7 bases fit TRBD1. The V segment lost 1 base and the J segment 4 bases; nucleotides outside the gene matches: 7. From germline, CDR1 is SGDLS and CDR2 YYNGEE. The CDR3 is 15 amino acids. CDR3 loop: CASSVRGGEVTEAFF. CDR3 nucleotides: TGTGCCAGCAGCGTACGAGGGGGCGAGGTCACTGAAGCTTTCTTT.

V gene TRBV7-6 combines with J gene TRBJ2-5; unclear D gene. From germline, CDR1 is SGHVS and CDR2 FNYEAQ. V dropped 1 base and J dropped 1 base, with 10 bases sitting between them. CDR3 length equals 15 residues. The CDR3 loop reads CASSLDVRIQETQYF. For the CDR3, the DNA is TGTGCCAGCAGCTTAGATGTGCGGATCCAAGAGACCCAGTACTTC.

V usage is TRBV18 and J usage is TRBJ1-1, with 7 bases that match TRBD1. The CDR3 consists of 15 residues. Germline V CDR1 and CDR2: KGHSH, LQKENI. J gave up 4 bases and V 4 bases, and 9 bases lay outside the gene matches. The CDR3 DNA sequence: TGTGCCAGCTCACTAGGAAGGGGGCCAGGCACTGAAGCTTTCTTT. Translated, it gives CASSLGRGPGTEAFF.

The chain is built from TRBV2 and TRBJ2-3; D unclear. The germline V gene has CDR1 SNHLY and CDR2 FYNNEI. The germline V and J ends were trimmed by 6 bases and 2 bases, with 6 bases remaining between them. The CDR3 is made up of 12 amino acids. The CDR3 loop is CASRSYTDTQYF. The CDR3 nucleotides are TGTGCCAGCAGGTCGTACACAGATACGCAGTATTTT.

This chain links TRBV7-3 with TRBJ2-7; 7 positions match TRBD1. This CDR3 comprises 13 residues. Germline CDR1 reads SGHTA; CDR2 reads FQGTGA. J was trimmed by 7 bases and V by 6 bases; bases with no gene match: 9. This chain's CDR3 is CASSFTGAEEQYF. CDR3 in DNA: TGTGCCAGCAGTTTTACAGGGGCTGAGGAGCAGTACTTC.